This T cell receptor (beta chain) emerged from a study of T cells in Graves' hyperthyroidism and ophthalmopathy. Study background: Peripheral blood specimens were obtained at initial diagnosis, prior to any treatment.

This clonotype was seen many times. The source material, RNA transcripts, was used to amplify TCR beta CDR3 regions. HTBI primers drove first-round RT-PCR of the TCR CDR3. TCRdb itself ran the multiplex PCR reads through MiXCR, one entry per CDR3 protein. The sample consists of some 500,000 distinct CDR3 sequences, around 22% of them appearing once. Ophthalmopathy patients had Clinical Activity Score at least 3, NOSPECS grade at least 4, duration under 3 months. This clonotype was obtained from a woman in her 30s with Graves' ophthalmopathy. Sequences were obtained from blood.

The CDR3 DNA reads TGTGCCAGCAGCTTGGGGCAGGGGGTTGAGACCCAGTACTTC. Translating gives CASSLGQGVETQYF. The genes are TRBV5-5 and TRBJ2-5; 7 bases match TRBD1. CDR3 length: 14 residues. With 0 bases clipped from V and 5 bases from J, the junction kept 4 bases outside the gene matches. From germline, CDR1 is SGHKS and CDR2 YYEKEE (reference sequence).